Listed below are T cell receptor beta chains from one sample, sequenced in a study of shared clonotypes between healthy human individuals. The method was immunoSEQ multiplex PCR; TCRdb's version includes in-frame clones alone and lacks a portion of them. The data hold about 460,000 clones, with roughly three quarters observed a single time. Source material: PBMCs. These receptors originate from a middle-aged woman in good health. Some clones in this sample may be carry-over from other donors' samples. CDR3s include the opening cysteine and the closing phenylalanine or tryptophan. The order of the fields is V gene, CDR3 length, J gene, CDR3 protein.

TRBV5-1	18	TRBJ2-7	CASILSSTSGRAGYEQYF
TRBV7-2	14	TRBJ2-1	CASSLTGGGSEQFF
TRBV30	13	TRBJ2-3	CAGGRGSTDTQYF
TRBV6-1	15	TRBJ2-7	CASSEELAGSYEQYF
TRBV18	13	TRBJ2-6	CASSPGIDNVLTF
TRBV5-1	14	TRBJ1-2	CASSPAGHNYGYTF
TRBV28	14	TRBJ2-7	CASRPAGVSYEQYF
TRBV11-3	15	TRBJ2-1	CASSLEAGGYNEQFF
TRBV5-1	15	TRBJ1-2	CASSLGSGPNYGYTF
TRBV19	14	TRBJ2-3	CASSQAGEGDTQYF
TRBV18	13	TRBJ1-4	CASSASVDEKLFF
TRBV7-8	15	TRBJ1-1	CASSSLTGLGTEAFF
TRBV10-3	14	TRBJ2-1	CASWTPSSYNEQFF
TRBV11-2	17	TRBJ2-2	CASSARLTQVNTGELFF
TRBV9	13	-	CASSVFDTGELFF
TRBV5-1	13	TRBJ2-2	CASRGDVTGELFF
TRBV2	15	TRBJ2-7	CASSVGAGVWDEQYF
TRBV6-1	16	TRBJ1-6	CASSEARGTYNSPLHF
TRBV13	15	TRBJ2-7	CASSLGAGAIYEQYF